These T cell receptor beta chains were read from a single sample in a study of blood T cells in healthy people across ages. TCRdb passed the 5' RACE reads through MiXCR, listing each CDR3 protein once. The profile shows 550,000 to 650,000 distinct CDR3 sequences, around 31% of them singletons. Sequences were obtained from blood. The receptors derive from a woman older than 75 in good health. Both conserved end residues are part of each CDR3. A D gene is named only where the DNA matches it firmly. Size tells how often a clone was seen (once, few, many) or the class of an expanded clone, and some rows leave it out.

V	size	D	J	length	DNA	CDR3
TRBV28	-	-	TRBJ1-4	14	TGTGCCAGCAGTTTACCCACAACTAATGAAGAACTGTTTTTT	CASSLPTTNEELFF
TRBV7-2	-	-	TRBJ1-1	15	TGTGCCAGCAGCTTAGATGCATCTCCGAACACTGAAGCTTTCTTT	CASSLDASPNTEAFF
TRBV11-2	-	-	TRBJ1-2	19	TGTGCCAGCAGCTTCCCGATCGGACGGGGCAGGCCGAATAACTATGGCTACACCTTC	CASSFPIGRGRPNNYGYTF
TRBV5-1	-	TRBD1	TRBJ2-1	13	TGCGCCAGCACCGATCAACCAGGGACAGCGGTGTTCTTC	CASTDQPGTAVFF
TRBV29-1	many	TRBD1	TRBJ2-7	12	TGCAGCGTTGGACAGGGGAGCCGCGAGCAGTACTTC	CSVGQGSREQYF
TRBV5-1	once	TRBD1	TRBJ2-7	15	TGCGCCAGCGGCTCGCCCGACAGGGGTCCCTACGAGCAGTACTTC	CASGSPDRGPYEQYF
TRBV6-2/TRBV6-3	many	-	TRBJ2-1	15	TGTGCCAGCAGACCAGCCGGGGGCGTATACAATGAGCAGTTCTTC	CASRPAGGVYNEQFF
TRBV5-1	-	-	TRBJ1-4	13	TGCGCCAGCAGTTCGGGGGACGGGGAAAAACTGTTTTTT	CASSSGDGEKLFF
TRBV6-2/TRBV6-3	few	TRBD1	TRBJ2-1	14	TGTGCCAGCAGGCACAGGGGTCAGTGCAATGAGCAGTTCTTC	CASRHRGQCNEQFF
TRBV7-2	-	TRBD2	TRBJ2-2	15	TGTGCCAGCAGCCGGGAGCGGGGGACCACCGGGGAGCGGTTTTTT	CASSRERGTTGERFF
TRBV2	many	-	TRBJ2-5	13	TGTGCCAGCAGTGTCCTTCACGGGGAGACCCAGTACTTC	CASSVLHGETQYF
TRBV20-1	many	TRBD1	TRBJ1-4	15	TGCAGTGCCATTAGCTTACAGGGGAGTAATGAAAAACTGTTTTTT	CSAISLQGSNEKLFF
TRBV6-5	-	-	TRBJ1-1	15	TGTGCCAGCAGTTACTCGGGGCTACATGGCACTGAAGCTTTCTTT	CASSYSGLHGTEAFF
TRBV7-9	many	-	TRBJ1-2	13	TGTGCCAGCAGCTTAGCCCACCAGAGAGGCTACACCTTC	CASSLAHQRGYTF
TRBV20-1	-	-	TRBJ2-2	14	TGCAGTCTATTAAGGCTTCCAGACACCGGGGAGCGGTTTTTT	CSLLRLPDTGERFF
TRBV11-2	many	TRBD1	TRBJ2-4	14	TGTGCCAGCAGCCCGGGACAGCACAAAAACATTCAGTACTTC	CASSPGQHKNIQYF
TRBV7-9	few	-	TRBJ1-2	14	TGTGCCAGCAGCTTAGGGCTTGAGCTCGGGGGCTACACCTTC	CASSLGLELGGYTF
TRBV7-2	many	TRBD1	TRBJ1-2	13	TGTGCCAGCAGTCGTAACAGGGGTTCCGGCTACACCTTC	CASSRNRGSGYTF
TRBV6-2/TRBV6-3	few	TRBD1	TRBJ1-1	12	TGTGCCAGCAGTTGGTCCAGGGGGGCAGCTTTCTTT	CASSWSRGAAFF
TRBV28	-	-	TRBJ2-5	15	TGCGCCAGCAGTTTAGCAATGGGGGGCCAAGAGACCCAGTACTTC	CASSLAMGGQETQYF
TRBV29-1	-	-	TRBJ1-3	13	TGCAGCGTTGAAGGGTCCCGCGGAAACACCATATATTTT	CSVEGSRGNTIYF
TRBV4-2	-	-	TRBJ1-1	14	TGTGCCAGCAGCCAAGATATGGTCACTTCTGAAGCTTTCTTT	CASSQDMVTSEAFF
TRBV7-9	-	-	TRBJ2-3	13	TGTGCCAGCAGCTCGCCACTAGACGATACGCAGTATTTT	CASSSPLDDTQYF
TRBV7-2	-	-	TRBJ1-1	16	TGTGCCAGCAGCAAGGTACCCCGGGGGATGAGCACTGAAGCTTTCTTT	CASSKVPRGMSTEAFF